Shown below are 2 T cell receptor beta chains from a single sample sequenced in a study of Siglec-9 on CD8 T cells in melanoma. The repertoire was sequenced with immunoSEQ multiplex PCR; TCRdb's copy has only in-frame clones and lacks some. The table lists tens of thousands of clones, 75% to 85% of them singletons. The sample consisted of Siglec-9- CD8+ T cells sorted from blood. The receptors stem from a human donor in good health.

This chain joins TRBV9 and TRBJ2-5, with D possibly matching TRBD1 (5 bases). CDR3 length: 15 amino acids. From germline, CDR1 is SGDLS and CDR2 YYNGEE. V was cut by 4 bases and J by 5 bases, with 18 bases left in between. The CDR3 region is CASSLSVYKGETQYF. The CDR3 region has the DNA TGTGCCAGCAGCCTCTCGGTCTATAAGGGGGAGACCCAGTACTTC.

The chain uses TRBV27 and TRBJ1-6; no definite D call. Deletions cut 4 bases from V and 8 bases from J, with 0 bases between. Germline CDR1 reads MNHEY; CDR2 reads SMNVEV (reference sequence). The CDR3 contains 10 residues. Here the CDR3 reads CASSYSPLHF. The DNA of the CDR3 is TGTGCCAGCAGTTATTCACCCCTCCACTTT.